Presented here are 10 T cell receptor beta chains from one specimen sequenced in a study of blood T cell repertoires in COVID-19. Clones were sequenced by immunoSEQ multiplex PCR, and TCRdb holds only the in-frame ones, with some missing. Here the sample spans approximately 280,000 clones, 75% to 90% being singletons. The sequenced sample was peripheral blood. Receptors originate from a woman in her fifties or sixties with acute or convalescent COVID-19.

J is TRBJ2-2 and V is TRBV19; 8 bases line up with TRBD2. J was trimmed by 4 bases and V by 6 bases; bases with no gene match: 4. Germline CDR1 LNHDA, CDR2 SQIVND (reference sequence). CDR3 length: 14 residues. The CDR3 loop reads CASSGLAGTGELFF. In DNA, the CDR3 is TGTGCCAGTAGCGGGCTAGCGGGCACCGGGGAGCTGTTTTTT. The variable domain in full, completed from reference TRBV19 and TRBJ2-2, reads DGGITQSPKYLFRKEGQNVTLSCEQNLNHDAMYWYRQDPGQGLRLIYYSQIVNDFQKGDIAEGYSVSREKKESFPLTVTSAQKNPTAFYLCASSGLAGTGELFFGEGSRLTVL.

CDR3 region: CATSRDPRSNQPQHF. The DNA of the CDR3 is TGTGCCACCAGCAGAGATCCGCGGAGCAATCAGCCCCAGCATTTT. The chain recombines TRBV15 with TRBJ1-5; D is unresolved. V gave up 0 bases and J gave up 1 base, with 7 bases separating them. Germline V gene data show CDR1 as LNHNV and CDR2 as YYDKDF (reference sequence). This CDR3 region has 15 residues.

V is TRBV5-4 and J is TRBJ2-7, with 10 bases fitting TRBD2. The CDR3 is made up of 15 amino acids. CDR1 is SGHNT, CDR2 YYREEE, per germline (reference sequence). With V trimmed by 1 base and J by 5 bases, 6 bases remained unmatched. The CDR3 protein is CASSLPSGSGNEQYF. For the CDR3, the DNA is TGTGCCAGCAGCTTGCCTAGCGGGAGCGGGAACGAGCAGTACTTC.

This clone was detected only once. The gene calls are TRBV11-2 and TRBJ1-3; a weak D match, TRBD1 (6 bases). Trimming removed 5 bases from V and 0 bases from J, with 11 bases in between. This CDR3 spans 15 amino acids. CDR1 is SGHAT, CDR2 FQNNGV, per germline. CDR3 sequence: CASSRGQSSGNTIYF. The CDR3 nucleotides read TGTGCCAGCAGCCGAGGACAGAGCTCTGGAAACACCATATATTTT.

The V and J genes are TRBV7-2 and TRBJ1-3, with D unclear. CDR3 length: 16 amino acids. V was pared by 0 bases and J by 0 bases, with 9 bases between. Germline V gene data show CDR1 as SGHTA and CDR2 as FQGNSA. In DNA form, the CDR3 reads TGTGCCAGCAGCTTAGCGCAGGCCAGCTCTGGAAACACCATATATTTT. Translated: CASSLAQASSGNTIYF.

V is TRBV27 and J is TRBJ1-2; no clear D. The CDR3 is 15 amino acids. Trimming stripped 4 bases from V and 3 bases from J, with 15 bases between. Germline assignment: CDR1 MNHEY and CDR2 SMNVEV (reference sequence). DNA for the CDR3: TGTGCCAGCAGTTCCCCCGCGGCGCATGACTATGGCTACACCTTC. Encoded protein: CASSSPAAHDYGYTF.

This sequence joins TRBV7-9 and TRBJ2-1, with 7 nucleotides matching TRBD2. The length of the CDR3 is 16 residues. Germline V CDR1 and CDR2: SEHNR, FQNEAQ (reference sequence). V was clipped by 5 bases and J by 5 bases; unmatched bases: 12. As DNA, the CDR3 is TGTGCCAGCAGCCCCGGGACTAAGGCTGTGGACAATGAGCAGTTCTTC. Translated: CASSPGTKAVDNEQFF.

The chain is built from TRBV19 and TRBJ1-3; tentative D call: TRBD1 (5 bases). Germline V gene data show CDR1 as LNHDA and CDR2 as SQIVND (reference sequence). Trimming shortened V by 1 base and J by 0 bases, and 7 bases separated the two germline ends. The CDR3 is made up of 15 amino acids. For the CDR3, the DNA is TGTGCCAGTAGTATAGTGGGGCACTCTGGAAACACCATATATTTT. This translates into CASSIVGHSGNTIYF.

The V gene is TRBV12-3 or TRBV12-4, the J gene TRBJ1-4, with no clear D. This CDR3 is 13 amino acids long. V gave up 7 bases and J gave up 12 bases, with 18 bases separating them. DNA for the CDR3: TGTGCCAGCACCCTACCCCCAATGAGAGAACTGTTTTTT. It specifies CASTLPPMRELFF.

Points on this clone: This sample includes further DNA sequences coding for the same CDR3. The chain uses TRBV27 and TRBJ1-1; D unclear. CDR3 length: 12 amino acids. CDR1 is MNHEY and CDR2 is SMNVEV in the germline V gene (reference sequence). The ends were cut back, 4 bases at V and 5 bases at J, with 8 bases in the middle. The chain's CDR3 is CASSSPGTEAFF. The DNA of the CDR3 is TGTGCCAGCAGTTCCCCGGGGACTGAAGCTTTCTTT.